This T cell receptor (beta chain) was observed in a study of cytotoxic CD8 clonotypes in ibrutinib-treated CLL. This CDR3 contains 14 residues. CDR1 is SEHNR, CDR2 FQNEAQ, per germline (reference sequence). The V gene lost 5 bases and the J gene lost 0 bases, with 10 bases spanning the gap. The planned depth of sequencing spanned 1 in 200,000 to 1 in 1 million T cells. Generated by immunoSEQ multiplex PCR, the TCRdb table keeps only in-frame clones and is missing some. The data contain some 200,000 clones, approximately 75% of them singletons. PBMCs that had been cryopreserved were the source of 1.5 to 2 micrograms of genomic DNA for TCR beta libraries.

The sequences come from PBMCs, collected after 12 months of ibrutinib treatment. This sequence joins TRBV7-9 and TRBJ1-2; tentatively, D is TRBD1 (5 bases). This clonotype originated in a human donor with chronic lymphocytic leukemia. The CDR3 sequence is CASSPMGANYGYTF. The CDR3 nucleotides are TGTGCCAGCAGCCCGATGGGGGCTAACTATGGCTACACCTTC.